This TCR beta chain was profiled in a study of siplizumab effects on memory and regulatory T cells. Study outcomes and limitations: Major contributors to the alloresponse seemed to be naive T cells, which also appeared more diverse than memory cells. Few alloreactive clones mapped to unstimulated subsets.

V shed 0 bases and J shed 0 bases, with 11 bases lying between them. The CDR3 runs to 17 residues. Germline V gene sequence: CDR1 KGHSH, CDR2 LQKENI. Turning to this clone: Its antigen is undetermined.

Data came from immunoSEQ multiplex PCR; TCRdb stores just in-frame clones and leaves some out. Of 94,000 or so clones in the sample, 95% to 97% were seen once. The chain has TRBV18 and TRBJ2-2; no definite D call. The sample consisted of naive CD4+ T cells sorted from blood. This receptor was obtained from a human donor in good health. CDR3 sequence: CASSPPLGSPNTGELFF. DNA for the CDR3: TGTGCCAGCTCACCACCGTTAGGGTCACCGAACACCGGGGAGCTGTTTTTT.